A selection of T cell receptor beta chains follows, all from one sample in a study of T cell repertoires in cytomegalovirus infection. TCRdb recomputed calls from the reads with MiXCR, one row per CDR3 protein. The sample contains under 450,000 distinct CDR3 sequences, about a third of which appear only once. These receptors are not linked to any known antigen. The sequencing here drew on cultured PBMCs, taken from culture after CMV antigen stimulation. These TCRs come from a human donor in good health (CMV status not recorded). Some clones in this sample may be carry-over from other donors' samples. CDR3s include the opening cysteine and the closing phenylalanine or tryptophan. D genes are given only for firm matches. Not every row has a clone size; where given, it reads once, few, many or a size class.

TRBV18,.,.,TRBJ1-5,TGTGCCAGCTCACCCACAGGGTCCCTTAGCAATCAGCCCCAGCATTTT,CASSPTGSLSNQPQHF
TRBV7-6,TRBD1,many,TRBJ1-1,TGTGCCAGCAGCCCGCCGGGACAGGCTATGAACACTGAAGCTTTCTTT,CASSPPGQAMNTEAFF
TRBV19,.,.,TRBJ1-3,TGTGCCAGCCGGGGCCACTCTGGAAACACCATATATTTT,CASRGHSGNTIYF
TRBV11-2,TRBD1,.,TRBJ2-3,TGTGCCAGCAGCTCTGGGACAGGGTTTAGCACAGATACGCAGTATTTT,CASSSGTGFSTDTQYF
TRBV19,TRBD1,few,TRBJ1-2,TGTGCCAGTACCTCGGACAGGGGCGATTATGGCTACACCTTC,CASTSDRGDYGYTF
TRBV29-1,.,.,TRBJ2-7,TGCAGCGTTGCTGAGGGGCTCGGGGAGCAGTACTTC,CSVAEGLGEQYF
TRBV20-1,.,few,TRBJ1-5,TGCAGTGCTAGGGGGGTAGGGGGTTTCGTCAGCAATCAGCCCCAGCATTTT,CSARGVGGFVSNQPQHF
TRBV7-2,TRBD1,many,TRBJ1-3,TGTGCCAGCAGCTCGACAGGGGATAGTGGAAACACCATATATTTT,CASSSTGDSGNTIYF
TRBV6-5,TRBD2,.,TRBJ2-1,TGTGCCAGCAGCCGCCCTCGACTAGCGGGATTGGATGAGCAGTTCTTC,CASSRPRLAGLDEQFF
TRBV20-1,TRBD2,.,TRBJ2-5,TGCAGTGCTAGAGTGGGAAGCGGGAGAACGGCCCAGTACTTC,CSARVGSGRTAQYF
TRBV24-1,.,few,TRBJ2-5,TGTGCCACCAGTGATTTGCAGGGGGGTAGGCGCCAAGAGACCCAGTACTTC,CATSDLQGGRRQETQYF
TRBV12-5,TRBD1,many,TRBJ2-5,TGTGCTAGTGGTTTCCCTAAACCGGGACAGAAGCAAGAGACCCAGTACTTC,CASGFPKPGQKQETQYF
TRBV20-1,.,.,TRBJ2-1,TGCAGTGCTAGAGATGAGACTTATTACAATGAGCAGTTCTTC,CSARDETYYNEQFF
TRBV7-2,TRBD2,.,TRBJ2-1,TGTGCCAGCAGACTTAGACCGGGACTAGCGTTCGAGGAGAATGAGCAGTTCTTC,CASRLRPGLAFEENEQFF
TRBV11-2,.,.,TRBJ1-6,TGTGCCAGCAGCCGATTACATGGTGGAGACTCACCCCTCCACTTT,CASSRLHGGDSPLHF
TRBV7-8,.,few,TRBJ1-1,TGTGCCAGCAGCTACACAGCAAACCCTGAAGCTTTCTTT,CASSYTANPEAFF
TRBV6-2/TRBV6-3,.,.,TRBJ2-6,TGTGCCAGCAGCACACAGGGTTTTGGGGCCAACGTCCTGACTTTC,CASSTQGFGANVLTF
TRBV12-3/TRBV12-4,.,few,TRBJ2-1,TGTGCCAGCCTCAGCCTAGTATGGAATGAGCAGTTCTTC,CASLSLVWNEQFF
TRBV11-2,.,.,TRBJ1-2,TGTGCCAGCAGCTTAGATCTCGGGACTGGCTATGGCTACACCTTC,CASSLDLGTGYGYTF
TRBV7-9,TRBD2,few,TRBJ2-7,TGTGCCAGCAGTCGAGGGGTAGCGGGAGGAAGCTCCTACGAGCAGTACTTC,CASSRGVAGGSSYEQYF
TRBV7-2,.,few,TRBJ2-2,TGTGCCAGCAGCTTAACCCCCGGAGCGGCCAACACCGGGGAGCTGTTTTTT,CASSLTPGAANTGELFF
TRBV7-2,.,few,TRBJ1-2,TGTGCCAACAGCTTAGTAGCAGGGGATTATGGCTACACCTTC,CANSLVAGDYGYTF
TRBV7-6,TRBD1,few,TRBJ2-7,TGTGCCAGCAGCCTGGACAGGGGGAGCCTCGAGCAGTACTTC,CASSLDRGSLEQYF